This TCR beta chain was documented in a study of T cell repertoires in cytomegalovirus infection. Looking at the study overall: CMV infection together with matching HLA type was indicated by public TCR beta signatures. Study-wide results and caveats: Frequencies of public TCR beta families were cumulated, and this identified carriers of CMV plus the relevant HLA. CMV-specific TCR beta clonotypes restricted by HLA-C dominated the ex vivo response.

A note on this clonotype: Its antigen is unidentified.

TCRdb itself ran the reads through MiXCR, one entry per CDR3 protein. The sample lists some 320,000 distinct CDR3 sequences, more than 9% occurring once. The sequence came from a human donor in good health (CMV status not recorded). Some clones in this sample may be carry-over from other donors' samples. Input material: PBMCs.

This CDR3 is CASSPPGPGGEKLFF. DNA of the CDR3: TGTGCCAGCAGCCCCCCGGGTCCCGGGGGTGAAAAACTGTTTTTT. J is TRBJ1-4 and V is TRBV7-6; possibly TRBD1 for D (5 bases). There are 15 residues in the CDR3. Germline CDR1 is SGHVS and CDR2 is FNYEAQ. The V end lost 5 bases, the J end lost 7 bases, and 17 bases lay between the germline ends.